What follows are 18 T cell receptor beta chains derived from one specimen sequenced in a study of cytomegalovirus exposure and HLA in healthy donors. Data came from immunoSEQ multiplex PCR; TCRdb stores just in-frame clones and leaves some out. The table lists 100,000 or so clones, about 83% of them singletons, with roughly 4% in the top ten. Material: PBMCs. The origin of the receptors is a woman aged 25 to 39 in good health and CMV-seronegative.

The V call is TRBV11-3, the J call TRBJ2-2; 13 nucleotides match TRBD2. The CDR3 contains 17 residues. Germline V lookup: CDR1 SGHNT, CDR2 YENEEA. V lost 0 bases, J lost 5 bases, and 3 bases stayed unmatched. The CDR3 DNA reads TGTGCCAGCAGCTTAGATCTGGGACTAGCGGGAACCGGGGAGCTGTTTTTT. As protein: CASSLDLGLAGTGELFF.

The rearrangement joins TRBV7-9 to TRBJ2-7; D is undetermined. Trimming stripped 3 bases from V and 0 bases from J, with 6 bases between. The CDR3 covers 13 residues. The germline gives CDR1 SEHNR, CDR2 FQNEAQ (reference sequence). The CDR3 loop reads CASSFLSSYEQYF. The DNA for the CDR3 is TGTGCCAGCAGCTTCCTTAGCTCCTACGAGCAGTACTTC. The whole variable domain, filled in from reference TRBV7-9 and TRBJ2-7, reads DTGVSQNPRHKITKRGQNVTFRCDPISEHNRLYWYRQTLGQGPEFLTYFQNEAQLEKSRLLSDRFSAERPKGSFSTLEIQRTEQGDSAMYLCASSFLSSYEQYFGPGTRLTVT.

This chain uses TRBV4-2 with TRBJ2-7; tentative D call: TRBD2 (5 bases). Trimming cost V 3 bases and J 4 bases, with 16 bases left between them. The CDR3 loop spans 15 amino acids. The germline V gene has CDR1 LGHNA and CDR2 YNFKEQ. The CDR3 nucleotides read TGTGCCAGCAGCCAGGATCAGGAGGCGGCGTACGAGCAGTACTTC. This translates into CASSQDQEAAYEQYF.

V usage is TRBV29-1 and J usage is TRBJ1-2; possible D gene TRBD1, 6 bases. The CDR3 totals 13 residues. CDR1 and CDR2 from the germline V gene are SQVTM and ANQGSEA. Trimming shortened V by 4 bases and J by 5 bases, and 14 bases separated the two germline ends. CDR3 DNA: TGCAGCGTTGGGACAGAATTAACTTATGGCTACACCTTC. It translates to CSVGTELTYGYTF.

This clone was counted a single time. Other DNA sequences within the sample encode an identical CDR3. This rearrangement joins TRBV18 to TRBJ1-1, with a tentative D call TRBD1 (5 bases). The CDR3 spans 13 residues. Germline assignment: CDR1 KGHSH and CDR2 LQKENI. The V end lost 6 bases, the J end lost 0 bases, and 8 bases lay between the germline ends. The CDR3 protein is CASSRQLNTEAFF. DNA for the CDR3: TGTGCCAGCTCTCGACAGTTGAACACTGAAGCTTTCTTT.

CDR3 loop: CATSTPPGAQYF. The DNA of the CDR3 is TGTGCCACCAGCACCCCTCCAGGGGCCCAGTACTTC. The chain has TRBV15 and TRBJ2-5, with D tentatively TRBD1 (6 bases). CDR3 length: 12 residues. Germline V CDR1 and CDR2: LNHNV, YYDKDF (reference sequence). Trimming left V 4 bases short and J 9 bases short, with 12 bases between. The whole variable domain, remainder taken from reference TRBV15 and TRBJ2-5, is DAMVIQNPRYQVTQFGKPVTLSCSQTLNHNVMYWYQQKSSQAPKLLFHYYDKDFNNEADTPDNFQSRRPNTSFCFLDIRSPGLGDTAMYLCATSTPPGAQYFGPGTRLLVL.

The chain combines TRBV29-1 with TRBJ1-1, with 11 bases that match TRBD1. The CDR3 contains 13 residues. After removal of 4 bases from V and 4 bases from J, the junction contained 2 bases not matched to a gene. Germline V CDR1 and CDR2: SQVTM, ANQGSEA. DNA of the CDR3: TGCAGCGTTGTTGGGACAGGGGGCACTGAAGCTTTCTTT. Translation: CSVVGTGGTEAFF.

The V and J genes are TRBV15 and TRBJ2-1; 8 bases agree with TRBD1. Germline V CDR1 and CDR2: LNHNV, YYDKDF (reference sequence). The CDR3 is 15 residues long. The J segment lost 6 bases and the V segment lost 3 bases, leaving 7 bases of the junction unmatched. DNA of the CDR3: TGTGCCACCAGCAGGGGAGGACAGGGCGTCAATGAGCAGTTCTTC. Translating gives CATSRGGQGVNEQFF.

The gene calls are TRBV7-9 and TRBJ1-2; the D gene is possibly TRBD1 (5 bases). Trimming cost V 1 base and J 6 bases, with 12 bases left between them. The CDR3 has 14 residues. Germline V gene data show CDR1 as SEHNR and CDR2 as FQNEAQ (reference sequence). The CDR3 region is CASSLGQGSHGYTF. CDR3 nucleotides: TGTGCCAGCAGCTTAGGGCAGGGTTCCCATGGCTACACCTTC.

The chain joins TRBV19 to TRBJ2-7, with D possibly TRBD1 on 5 matching bases. V gave up 5 bases and J gave up 4 bases, with 15 bases separating them. The CDR3 contains 14 residues. Per germline, CDR1 LNHDA and CDR2 SQIVND (reference sequence). The DNA for the CDR3 is TGTGCCAGTAGTCTTCAGGGCAGTAGGTACGAGCAGTACTTC. Protein: CASSLQGSRYEQYF.

This chain links TRBV27 with TRBJ2-1; 7 bases map to TRBD1. This CDR3 is built from 17 residues. V gave up 7 bases and J gave up 6 bases; unmatched junction bases: 18. CDR1 is MNHEY, CDR2 SMNVEV, per germline (reference sequence). The DNA of the CDR3 is TGTGCCAGCATCCCTTGGCGAGGGTCAGGGGGTGGCAATGAGCAGTTCTTC. This gives the protein CASIPWRGSGGGNEQFF.

J is TRBJ1-1 and V is TRBV28, with 8 bases fitting TRBD1. Unmatched junction bases numbered 8, after V lost 7 bases and J lost 1 base. The CDR3 totals 15 residues. Germline-derived CDR1 and CDR2 are MDHEN and SYDVKM. The CDR3 spells CASNHQGARNTEAFF. In nucleotides, the CDR3 is TGTGCCAGCAACCATCAGGGGGCGCGGAACACTGAAGCTTTCTTT. The complete variable domain, with remaining parts taken from reference TRBV28 and TRBJ1-1, reads DVKVTQSSRYLVKRTGEKVFLECVQDMDHENMFWYRQDPGLGLRLIYFSYDVKMKEKGDIPEGYSVSREKKERFSLILESASTNQTSMYLCASNHQGARNTEAFFGQGTRLTVV.

V and J are TRBV7-9 and TRBJ2-2; no firm D call. Germline V lookup: CDR1 SEHNR, CDR2 FQNEAQ (reference sequence). Trimming stripped 5 bases from V and 8 bases from J, with 18 bases between. The CDR3 is 15 residues long. The CDR3 is CASSPLYGVPGELFF. Here the CDR3 DNA reads TGTGCCAGCAGCCCGCTCTACGGAGTCCCTGGGGAGCTGTTTTTT.

The V call is TRBV2, the J call TRBJ1-4; perhaps TRBD1 as D (5 bases). Trimming removed 6 bases from V and 7 bases from J, with 9 bases in between. Germline V gene data show CDR1 as SNHLY and CDR2 as FYNNEI. The CDR3 extends over 12 amino acids. The CDR3 reads CASRGTGEKLFF. In DNA, the CDR3 is TGTGCCAGCAGAGGGACTGGTGAAAAACTGTTTTTT.

The V gene is TRBV27, the J gene TRBJ1-2; 8 bases are shared with TRBD1. The V gene's germline CDR1 is MNHEY and CDR2 SMNVEV (reference sequence). The CDR3 is made up of 20 amino acids. Losses at the gene ends were 6 bases for V and 2 bases for J; bases not matched to a gene: 23. The CDR3 protein is CASSPKVPGDRGRGNYGYTF. For the CDR3, the DNA is TGTGCCAGCAGCCCCAAAGTACCTGGAGACAGGGGAAGAGGAAACTATGGCTACACCTTC.

This chain uses TRBV5-1 with TRBJ2-3; 9 bases fit TRBD2. Per the germline V gene, CDR1 is SGHRS and CDR2 is YFSETQ. With 2 bases clipped from V and 2 bases from J, the junction kept 3 bases outside the gene matches. The CDR3 length is 15 residues. CDR3 protein: CASSLSGGYTDTQYF. Written as DNA, the CDR3 is TGCGCCAGCAGCTTAAGCGGGGGGTACACAGATACGCAGTATTTT.

The gene calls are TRBV2 and TRBJ2-1, with TRBD2 identical over 12 bases. This CDR3 contains 15 residues. In germline, CDR1 is SNHLY, CDR2 FYNNEI. V trimming: 7 bases; J trimming: 7 bases; junction bases outside the gene matches: 8. CDR3: CASKRTSGNRNEQFF. The CDR3 DNA follows: TGTGCCAGCAAACGGACTAGCGGGAATCGGAATGAGCAGTTCTTC.

The rearrangement uses TRBV13 and TRBJ1-5; the D is unclear. CDR3 length: 12 amino acids. V shed 1 base and J shed 10 bases, with 8 bases lying between them. The germline V gene has CDR1 PRHDT and CDR2 FYEKMQ (reference sequence). DNA of the CDR3: TGTGCCAGCAGCTTAGCACCGGGACCCCAGCATTTT. Translation: CASSLAPGPQHF.